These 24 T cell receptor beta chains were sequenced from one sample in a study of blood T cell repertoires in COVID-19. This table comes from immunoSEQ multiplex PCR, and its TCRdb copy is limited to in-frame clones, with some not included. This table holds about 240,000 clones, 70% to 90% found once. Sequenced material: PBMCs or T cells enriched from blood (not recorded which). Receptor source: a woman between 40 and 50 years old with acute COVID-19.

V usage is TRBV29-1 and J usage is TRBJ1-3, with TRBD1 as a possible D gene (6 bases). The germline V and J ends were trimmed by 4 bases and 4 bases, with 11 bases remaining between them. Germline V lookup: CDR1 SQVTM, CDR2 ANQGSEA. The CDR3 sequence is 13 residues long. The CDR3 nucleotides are TGCAGCGTTGCGCGGACAGCGGGAAACACCATATATTTT. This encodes CSVARTAGNTIYF. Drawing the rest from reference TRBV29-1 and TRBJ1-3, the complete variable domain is SAVISQKPSRDICQRGTSLTIQCQVDSQVTMMFWYRQQPGQSLTLIATANQGSEATYESGFVIDKFPISRPNLTFSTLTVSNMSPEDSSIYLCSVARTAGNTIYFGEGSWLTVV.

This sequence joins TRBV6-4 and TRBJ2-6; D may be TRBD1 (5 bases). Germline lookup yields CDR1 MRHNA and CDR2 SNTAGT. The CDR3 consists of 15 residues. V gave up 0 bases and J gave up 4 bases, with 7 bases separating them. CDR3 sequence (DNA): TGTGCCAGCAGTGACTCGACAGCCGGGGCCAACGTCCTGACTTTC. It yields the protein CASSDSTAGANVLTF.

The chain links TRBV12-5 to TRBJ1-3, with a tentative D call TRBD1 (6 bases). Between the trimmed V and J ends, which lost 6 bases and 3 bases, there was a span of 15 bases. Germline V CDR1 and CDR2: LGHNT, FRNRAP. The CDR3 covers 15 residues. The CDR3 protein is CASGQGSSGGNTIYF. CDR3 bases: TGTGCTAGTGGGCAGGGGTCGTCAGGTGGAAACACCATATATTTT.

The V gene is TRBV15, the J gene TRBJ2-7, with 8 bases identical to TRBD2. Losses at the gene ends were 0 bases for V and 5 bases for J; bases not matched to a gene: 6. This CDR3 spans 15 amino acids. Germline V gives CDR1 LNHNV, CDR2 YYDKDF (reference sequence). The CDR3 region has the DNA TGTGCCACCAGCAGAGATCTGAGCGGGAGCGACGAGCAGTACTTC. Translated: CATSRDLSGSDEQYF.

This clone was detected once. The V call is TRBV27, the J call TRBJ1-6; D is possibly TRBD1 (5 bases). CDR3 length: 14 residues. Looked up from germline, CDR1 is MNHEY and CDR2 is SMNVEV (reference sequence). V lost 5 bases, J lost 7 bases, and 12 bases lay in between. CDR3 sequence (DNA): TGTGCCAGCAGTCCCGGGGGGGGAAATTCACCCCTCCACTTT. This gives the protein CASSPGGGNSPLHF.

CDR3 sequence: CASSQDWPGYNDEQFF. The CDR3 DNA follows: TGTGCCAGCAGCCAAGATTGGCCCGGGTATAACGATGAGCAGTTCTTC. The rearrangement joins TRBV3-1 (or the pseudogene TRBV3-2) to TRBJ2-1; no clear D gene. The CDR3 is 16 amino acids. The V end lost 0 bases, the J end lost 8 bases, and 17 bases lay between the germline ends. The germline V gene encodes CDR1 LGHDT and CDR2 YNNKEL (reference sequence).

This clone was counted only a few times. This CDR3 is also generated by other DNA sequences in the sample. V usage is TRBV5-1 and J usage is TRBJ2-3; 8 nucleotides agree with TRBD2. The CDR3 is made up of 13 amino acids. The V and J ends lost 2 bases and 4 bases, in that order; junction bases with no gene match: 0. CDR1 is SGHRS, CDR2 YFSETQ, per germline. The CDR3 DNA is TGCGCCAGCAGCTTAGCGGGAGCAGATACGCAGTATTTT. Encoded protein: CASSLAGADTQYF.

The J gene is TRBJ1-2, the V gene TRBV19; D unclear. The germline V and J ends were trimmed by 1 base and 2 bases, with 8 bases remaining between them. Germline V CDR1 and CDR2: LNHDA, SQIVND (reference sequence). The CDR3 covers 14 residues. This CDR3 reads CASSIVGLNYGYTF. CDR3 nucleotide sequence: TGTGCCAGTAGTATAGTCGGACTGAACTATGGCTACACCTTC.

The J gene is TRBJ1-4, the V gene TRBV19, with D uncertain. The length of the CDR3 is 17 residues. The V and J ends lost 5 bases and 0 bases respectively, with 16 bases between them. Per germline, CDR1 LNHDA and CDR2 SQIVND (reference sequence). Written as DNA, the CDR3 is TGTGCCAGTAGTCCAGAGAGGGTAGGGCCAACTAATGAAAAACTGTTTTTT. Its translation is CASSPERVGPTNEKLFF.

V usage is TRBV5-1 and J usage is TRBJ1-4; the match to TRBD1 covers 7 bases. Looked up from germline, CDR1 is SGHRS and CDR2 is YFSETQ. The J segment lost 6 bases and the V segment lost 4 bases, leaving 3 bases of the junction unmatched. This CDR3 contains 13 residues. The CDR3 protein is CASSPQGDEKLFF. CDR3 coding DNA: TGCGCCAGCAGCCCGCAGGGGGATGAAAAACTGTTTTTT. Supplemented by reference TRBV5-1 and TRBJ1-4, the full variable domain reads KAGVTQTPRYLIKTRGQQVTLSCSPISGHRSVSWYQQTPGQGLQFLFEYFSETQRNKGNFPGRFSGRQFSNSRSEMNVSTLELGDSALYLCASSPQGDEKLFFGSGTQLSVL.

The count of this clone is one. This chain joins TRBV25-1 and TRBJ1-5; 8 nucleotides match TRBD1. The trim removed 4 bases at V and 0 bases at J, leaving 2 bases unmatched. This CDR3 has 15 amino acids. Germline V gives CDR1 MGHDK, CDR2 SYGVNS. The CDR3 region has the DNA TGTGCCAGCAGTGGGGGGACAGGTAGCAATCAGCCCCAGCATTTT. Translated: CASSGGTGSNQPQHF.

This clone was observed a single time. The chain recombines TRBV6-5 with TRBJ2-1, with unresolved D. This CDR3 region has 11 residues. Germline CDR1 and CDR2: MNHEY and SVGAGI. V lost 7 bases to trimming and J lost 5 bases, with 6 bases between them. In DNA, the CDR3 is TGTGCCAGCACCTCTCACAATGAGCAGTTCTTC. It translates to CASTSHNEQFF.

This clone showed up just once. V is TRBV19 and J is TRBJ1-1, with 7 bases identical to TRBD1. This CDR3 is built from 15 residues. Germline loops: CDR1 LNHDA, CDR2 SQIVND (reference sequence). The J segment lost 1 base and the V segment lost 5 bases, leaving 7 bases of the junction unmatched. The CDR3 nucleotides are TGTGCCAGTAGTCCTCCGACAGGGCGGAACACTGAAGCTTTCTTT. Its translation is CASSPPTGRNTEAFF.

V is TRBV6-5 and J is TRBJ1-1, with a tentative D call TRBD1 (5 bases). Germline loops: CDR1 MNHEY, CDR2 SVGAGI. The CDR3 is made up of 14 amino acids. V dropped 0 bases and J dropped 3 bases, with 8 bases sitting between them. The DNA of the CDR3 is TGTGCCAGCAGTTACTCGGGGCCGGACACTGAAGCTTTCTTT. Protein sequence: CASSYSGPDTEAFF.

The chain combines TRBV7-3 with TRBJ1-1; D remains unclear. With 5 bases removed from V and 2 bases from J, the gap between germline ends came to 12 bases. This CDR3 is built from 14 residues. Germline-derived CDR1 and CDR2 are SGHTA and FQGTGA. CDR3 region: CASSPGLGNTEAFF. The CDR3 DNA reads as TGTGCCAGCAGCCCCGGACTGGGAAACACTGAAGCTTTCTTT.

The CDR3 coding sequence is TGTGCCAGTAGTATTCCAGGGATCTTCTATGGCTACACCTTC. It translates to CASSIPGIFYGYTF. The chain is built from TRBV19 and TRBJ1-2; possibly TRBD1 for D (5 bases). CDR1 LNHDA and CDR2 SQIVND come from the germline V gene (reference sequence). The CDR3 has 14 residues. V lost 3 bases to trimming and J lost 4 bases, with 12 bases between them.

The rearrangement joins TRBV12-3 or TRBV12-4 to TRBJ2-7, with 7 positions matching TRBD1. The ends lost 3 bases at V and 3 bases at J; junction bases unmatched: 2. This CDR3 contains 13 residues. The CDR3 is CASSFDRDYEQYF. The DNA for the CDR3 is TGTGCCAGCAGTTTCGACAGGGACTACGAGCAGTACTTC.

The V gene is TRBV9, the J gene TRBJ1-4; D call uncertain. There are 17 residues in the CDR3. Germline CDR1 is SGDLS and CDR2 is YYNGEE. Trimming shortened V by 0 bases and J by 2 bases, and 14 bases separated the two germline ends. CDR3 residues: CASSVGEGLSTNEKLFF. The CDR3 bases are TGTGCCAGCAGCGTAGGAGAGGGTTTGTCGACTAATGAAAAACTGTTTTTT.

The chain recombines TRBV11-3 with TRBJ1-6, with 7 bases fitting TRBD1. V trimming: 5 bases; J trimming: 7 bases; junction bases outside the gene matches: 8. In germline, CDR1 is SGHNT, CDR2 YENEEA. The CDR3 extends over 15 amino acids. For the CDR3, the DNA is TGTGCCAGCAGCGCCACAGGGGCGACAAATTCACCCCTCCACTTT. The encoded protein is CASSATGATNSPLHF.

The CDR3 loop reads CASSQREQGPTEGYTF. In DNA form, the CDR3 reads TGTGCCAGCAGCCAACGTGAACAGGGGCCTACGGAGGGCTACACCTTC. V usage is TRBV14 and J usage is TRBJ1-2; 7 bases agree with TRBD1. Germline-derived CDR1 and CDR2 are SGHDN and FVKESK. Trimming removed 2 bases from V and 8 bases from J; junction bases left unmatched: 14. The CDR3 has 16 amino acids. Based on the CDR3 plus reference TRBV14 and TRBJ1-2, the full variable domain is EAGVTQFPSHSVIEKGQTVTLRCDPISGHDNLYWYRRVMGKEIKFLLHFVKESKQDESGMPNNRFLAERTGGTYSTLKVQPAELEDSGVYFCASSQREQGPTEGYTFGSGTRLTVV.

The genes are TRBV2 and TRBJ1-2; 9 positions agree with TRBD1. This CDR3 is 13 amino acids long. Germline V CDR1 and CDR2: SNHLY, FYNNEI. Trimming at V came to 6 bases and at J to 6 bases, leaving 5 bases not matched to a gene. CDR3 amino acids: CASSRDRDDGYTF. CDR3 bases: TGTGCCAGCAGCCGGGACAGGGATGATGGCTACACCTTC.

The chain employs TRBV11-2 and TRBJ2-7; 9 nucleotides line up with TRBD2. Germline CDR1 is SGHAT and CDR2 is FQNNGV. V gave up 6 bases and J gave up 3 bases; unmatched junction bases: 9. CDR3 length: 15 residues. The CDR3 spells CASRKPGLAGYEQYF. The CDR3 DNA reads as TGTGCCAGCAGGAAACCGGGACTAGCAGGCTACGAGCAGTACTTC.

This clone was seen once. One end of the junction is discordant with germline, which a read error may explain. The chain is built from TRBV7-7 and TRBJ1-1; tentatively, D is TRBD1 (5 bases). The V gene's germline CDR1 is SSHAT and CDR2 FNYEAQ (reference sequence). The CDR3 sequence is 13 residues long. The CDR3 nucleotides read TGTGCTAGCAGCTTGACAGATTTCACTGAAGCTTTCTTT. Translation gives CASSLTDFTEAFF.

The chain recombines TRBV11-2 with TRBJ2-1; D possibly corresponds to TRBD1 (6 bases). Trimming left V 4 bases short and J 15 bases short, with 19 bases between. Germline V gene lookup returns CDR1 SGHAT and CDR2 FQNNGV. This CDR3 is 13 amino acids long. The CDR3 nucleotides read TGTGCCAGCAGCTCGAACCGGGACACGGTGCGGTTCTTC. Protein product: CASSSNRDTVRFF.